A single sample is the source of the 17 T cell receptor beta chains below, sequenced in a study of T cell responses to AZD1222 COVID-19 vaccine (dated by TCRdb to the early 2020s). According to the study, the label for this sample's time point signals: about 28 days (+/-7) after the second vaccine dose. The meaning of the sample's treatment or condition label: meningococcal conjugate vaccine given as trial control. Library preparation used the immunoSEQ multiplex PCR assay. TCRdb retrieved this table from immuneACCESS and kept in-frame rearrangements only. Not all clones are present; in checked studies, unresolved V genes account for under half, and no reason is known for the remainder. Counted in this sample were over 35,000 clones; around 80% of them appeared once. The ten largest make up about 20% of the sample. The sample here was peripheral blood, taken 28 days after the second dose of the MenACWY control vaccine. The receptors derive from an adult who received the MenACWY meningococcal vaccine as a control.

The CDR3 nucleotides read TGCGCCAGCAGCGCGACCCTACAGGGGGCGGCCGGGGAGCTGTTTTTT. Its translation: CASSATLQGAAGELFF. V gene TRBV5-1 combines with J gene TRBJ2-2; 9 nucleotides line up with TRBD1. V was pared by 4 bases and J by 6 bases, with 10 bases of the junction left unmatched. This CDR3 spans 16 amino acids. The germline CDR1 and CDR2 sequences are SGHRS and YFSETQ.

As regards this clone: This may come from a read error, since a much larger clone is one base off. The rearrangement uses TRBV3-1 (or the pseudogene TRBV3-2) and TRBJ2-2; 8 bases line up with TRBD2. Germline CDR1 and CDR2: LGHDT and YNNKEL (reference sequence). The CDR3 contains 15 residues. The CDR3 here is CARSPRGGAGGELFF. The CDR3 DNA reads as TGTGCCCGCAGCCCCCGGGGGGGGGCGGGCGGGGAGCTGTTTTTT.

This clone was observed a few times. CDR3 bases: TGCGCCAGCAGGGCGAGTATCTCTGGGGCCAACGTCCTGACTTTC. Translating it yields CASRASISGANVLTF. V usage is TRBV5-1 and J usage is TRBJ2-6; unclear D gene. The CDR3 covers 15 residues. Trimming cost V 5 bases and J 0 bases, with 9 bases left between them. Germline V gene sequence: CDR1 SGHRS, CDR2 YFSETQ.

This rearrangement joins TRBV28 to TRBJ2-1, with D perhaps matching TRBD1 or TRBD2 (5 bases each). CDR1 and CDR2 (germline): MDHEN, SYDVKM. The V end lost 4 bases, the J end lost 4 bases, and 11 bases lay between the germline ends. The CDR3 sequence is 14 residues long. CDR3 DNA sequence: TGTGCCAGCAGTTCCTGGGGGAGTTACAATGAGCAGTTCTTC. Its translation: CASSSWGSYNEQFF.

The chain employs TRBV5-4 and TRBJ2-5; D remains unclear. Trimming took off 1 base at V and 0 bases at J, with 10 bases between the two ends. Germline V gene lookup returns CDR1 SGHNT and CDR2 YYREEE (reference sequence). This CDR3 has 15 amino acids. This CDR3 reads CASSLYVRNQETQYF. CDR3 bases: TGTGCCAGCAGCTTGTATGTCAGAAACCAAGAGACCCAGTACTTC. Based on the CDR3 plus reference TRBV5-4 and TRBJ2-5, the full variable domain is ETGVTQSPTHLIKTRGQQVTLRCSSQSGHNTVSWYQQALGQGPQFIFQYYREEENGRGNFPPRFSGLQFPNYSSELNVNALELDDSALYLCASSLYVRNQETQYFGPGTRLLVL.

The CDR3 sequence: CASSLVGGGSQETQYF. CDR3 coding DNA: TGCGCCAGCAGCTTGGTCGGCGGGGGGAGTCAAGAGACCCAGTACTTC. The rearrangement links TRBV5-1 to TRBJ2-5; 8 bases match TRBD2. Trimming cost V 0 bases and J 2 bases; bases outside gene matches: 6. This CDR3 contains 16 residues. Germline loops: CDR1 SGHRS, CDR2 YFSETQ.

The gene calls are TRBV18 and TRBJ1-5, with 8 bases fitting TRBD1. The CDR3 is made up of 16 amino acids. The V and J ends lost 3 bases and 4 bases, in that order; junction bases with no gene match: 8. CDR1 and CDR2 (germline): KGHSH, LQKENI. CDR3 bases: TGTGCCAGCTCACCCAATCAGGGGGCCCGGAATCAGCCCCAGCATTTT. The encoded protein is CASSPNQGARNQPQHF.

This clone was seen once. In DNA, the CDR3 is TGTGCAAGTCGCTTAGCTGGGGGGAACAGGGGTCCCTATGGCTACACCTTC. Translation: CASRLAGGNRGPYGYTF. The genes are TRBV12-2 and TRBJ1-2; TRBD1, as called in the table, went unchecked against the DNA. TRBV12-2 is a pseudogene segment. The CDR3 contains 17 residues.

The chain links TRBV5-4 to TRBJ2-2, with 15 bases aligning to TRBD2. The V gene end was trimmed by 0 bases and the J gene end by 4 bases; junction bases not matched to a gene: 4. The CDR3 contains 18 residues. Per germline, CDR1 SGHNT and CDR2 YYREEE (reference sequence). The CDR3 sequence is CASSLAGLAGGGTGELFF. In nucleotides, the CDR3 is TGTGCCAGCAGCTTGGCGGGACTAGCGGGAGGAGGCACCGGGGAGCTGTTTTTT.

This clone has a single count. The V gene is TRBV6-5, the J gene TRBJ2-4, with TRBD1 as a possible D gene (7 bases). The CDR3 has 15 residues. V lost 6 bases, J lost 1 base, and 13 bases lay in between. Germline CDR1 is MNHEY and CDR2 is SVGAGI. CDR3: CASSRGEGAKNIQYF. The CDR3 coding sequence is TGTGCCAGCAGCAGGGGGGAAGGCGCCAAAAACATTCAGTACTTC.

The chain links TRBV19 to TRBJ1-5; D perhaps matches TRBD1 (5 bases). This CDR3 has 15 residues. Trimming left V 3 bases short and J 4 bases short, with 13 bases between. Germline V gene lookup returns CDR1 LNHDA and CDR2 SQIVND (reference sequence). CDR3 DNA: TGTGCCAGTAGTATGGGTCGGGGGAGGAATCAGCCCCAGCATTTT. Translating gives CASSMGRGRNQPQHF.

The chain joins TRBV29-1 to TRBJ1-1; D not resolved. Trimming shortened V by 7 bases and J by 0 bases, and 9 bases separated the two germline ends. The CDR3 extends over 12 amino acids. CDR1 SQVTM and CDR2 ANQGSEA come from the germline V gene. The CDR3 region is CSAWHLNTEAFF. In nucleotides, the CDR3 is TGCAGCGCTTGGCACCTGAACACTGAAGCTTTCTTT.

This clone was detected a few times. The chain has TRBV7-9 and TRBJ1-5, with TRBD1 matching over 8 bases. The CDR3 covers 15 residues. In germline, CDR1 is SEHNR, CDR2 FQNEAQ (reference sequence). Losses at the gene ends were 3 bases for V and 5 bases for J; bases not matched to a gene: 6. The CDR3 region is CASSLGGQEHQPQHF. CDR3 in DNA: TGTGCCAGCAGCTTGGGGGGACAGGAGCATCAGCCCCAGCATTTT. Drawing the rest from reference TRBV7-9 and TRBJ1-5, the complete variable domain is DTGVSQNPRHKITKRGQNVTFRCDPISEHNRLYWYRQTLGQGPEFLTYFQNEAQLEKSRLLSDRFSAERPKGSFSTLEIQRTEQGDSAMYLCASSLGGQEHQPQHFGDGTRLSIL.

CDR3 protein: CASSYSTAATNYGYTF. The CDR3 DNA reads TGTGCCAGCAGTTACTCGACGGCAGCTACTAACTATGGCTACACCTTC. This chain connects TRBV6-6 to TRBJ1-2; D gene ambiguous. The V end was cut by 0 bases, the J end by 0 bases, with 11 bases between. From germline, CDR1 is MNHNY and CDR2 SVGAGI (reference sequence). The CDR3 runs to 16 residues.

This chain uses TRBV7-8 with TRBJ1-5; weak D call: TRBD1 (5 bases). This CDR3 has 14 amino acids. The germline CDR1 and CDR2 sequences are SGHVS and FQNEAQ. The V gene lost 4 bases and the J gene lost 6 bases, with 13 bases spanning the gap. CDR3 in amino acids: CASSWGGFGQPQHF. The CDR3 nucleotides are TGTGCCAGCAGCTGGGGGGGATTCGGTCAGCCCCAGCATTTT.

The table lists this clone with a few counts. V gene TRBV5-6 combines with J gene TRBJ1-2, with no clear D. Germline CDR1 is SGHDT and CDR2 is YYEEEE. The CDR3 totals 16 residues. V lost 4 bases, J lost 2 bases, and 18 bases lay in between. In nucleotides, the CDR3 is TGTGCCAGCAGCAAATATGGCCATATCCTGAACTATGGCTACACCTTC. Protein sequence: CASSKYGHILNYGYTF.

The DNA for the CDR3 is TGTGCCAGCAGTAGAGCAGGGAATGAAGTATTTGGCTACACCTTC. Its translation is CASSRAGNEVFGYTF. The chain uses TRBV6-5 and TRBJ1-2; D is perhaps TRBD1 (5 bases). Looked up from germline, CDR1 is MNHEY and CDR2 is SVGAGI. Trimming left V 5 bases short and J 7 bases short, with 20 bases between. The CDR3 contains 15 residues.